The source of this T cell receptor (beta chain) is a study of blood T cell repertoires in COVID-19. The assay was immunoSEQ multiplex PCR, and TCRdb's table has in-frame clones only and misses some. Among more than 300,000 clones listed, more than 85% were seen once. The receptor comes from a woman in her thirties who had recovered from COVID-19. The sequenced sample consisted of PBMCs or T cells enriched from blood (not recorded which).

The CDR3 DNA reads TGTGCCAGCAGCCGAGGAACAGGGTACACTGAAGCTTTCTTT. Residues: CASSRGTGYTEAFF. The V and J genes are TRBV3-1 (or the pseudogene TRBV3-2) and TRBJ1-1, with D possibly being TRBD1 (6 bases). V dropped 4 bases and J dropped 3 bases, with 12 bases sitting between them. This CDR3 is built from 14 residues. Looked up from germline, CDR1 is LGHDT and CDR2 is YNNKEL (reference sequence).